A selection of T cell receptor beta chains follows, all from one sample in a study of T-cell memory formation after mild COVID-19. TCRdb re-analysed the 5' RACE reads in MiXCR, keeping a single row per CDR3 protein. The sample consists of hundreds of thousands of distinct CDR3 sequences, around 19% of them appearing once. Material for sequencing was PBMCs or a T cell subset sorted from them (not recorded which). The receptor source for this set is a man aged 18-30 years who had mild COVID-19 (a few samples of this study predate the infection). Cell type and time point are not known. The CDR3 runs from the conserved cysteine through the conserved F or W. A D gene is named only where the DNA matches it firmly. Some rows have no size entry. The others give once, few or many, or a class for an expanded clone.

abundance	d_gene	v_gene	j_gene	CDR3nt	CDR3aa
NA	NA	TRBV19	TRBJ2-1	TGTGCCACCCAACTTGTCGGGGTCAATGAGCAGTTCTTC	CATQLVGVNEQFF
NA	TRBD1	TRBV15	TRBJ1-5	TGTGCCACCAGCAGAGCCTCAGGGACAGGGGTAGGCAATCAGCCCCAGCATTTT	CATSRASGTGVGNQPQHF
few	TRBD2	TRBV7-8	TRBJ2-7	TGTGCCAGCAGCGCAAGCGGACTAGCGGGGGCAGACGAGCAGTACTTC	CASSASGLAGADEQYF
NA	TRBD1	TRBV4-3	TRBJ1-6	TGCGCCAGCAGCCAAGGACAGGGAGTTAGCTATAATTCACCCCTCCACTTT	CASSQGQGVSYNSPLHF
NA	NA	TRBV12-3/TRBV12-4	TRBJ1-2	TGTGCCAGCCAACACGGAAACTATGGCTACACCTTC	CASQHGNYGYTF
few	NA	TRBV12-3/TRBV12-4	TRBJ2-2	TGTGCCAGCAGTTTAGCCCAGGGGTACGGCGGGGAGCTGTTTTTT	CASSLAQGYGGELFF
NA	NA	TRBV4-3	TRBJ2-2	TGCGCCAGCAGCCAAGACCCCGGAACCGGCACCGGGGAGCTGTTTTTT	CASSQDPGTGTGELFF
few	NA	TRBV7-3	TRBJ2-5	TGTGCCAGCAGCTCTCCGTGGGGGAAAGAGACCCAGTACTTC	CASSSPWGKETQYF
NA	NA	TRBV6-5	TRBJ1-5	TGTGCCAGCAGTTACTCGGCCGGCGGAGGTCAGCCCCAGCATTTT	CASSYSAGGGQPQHF
NA	TRBD1	TRBV12-5	TRBJ2-4	TGTGCTAGTGCAGATCAGGGGGCCGAAAACATTCAGTACTTC	CASADQGAENIQYF
few	NA	TRBV5-5	TRBJ1-5	TGTGCCAGCAGCGTAGAACCCAATCAGCCCCAGCATTTT	CASSVEPNQPQHF
NA	TRBD2	TRBV7-8	TRBJ2-5	TGTGCCAGCAGCCAAGGACTAGCGGGGGGGCTGGGGACCCAGTACTTC	CASSQGLAGGLGTQYF
NA	TRBD1	TRBV4-3	TRBJ1-6	TGCGCCAGCAGCCAAGATGTCAGGGGGGGATCACCCCTCCACTTT	CASSQDVRGGSPLHF
NA	NA	TRBV5-6	TRBJ2-7	TGTGCCAGCAGTCTCTCTTGGGCGGGGACTCGCGAGCAGTACTTC	CASSLSWAGTREQYF